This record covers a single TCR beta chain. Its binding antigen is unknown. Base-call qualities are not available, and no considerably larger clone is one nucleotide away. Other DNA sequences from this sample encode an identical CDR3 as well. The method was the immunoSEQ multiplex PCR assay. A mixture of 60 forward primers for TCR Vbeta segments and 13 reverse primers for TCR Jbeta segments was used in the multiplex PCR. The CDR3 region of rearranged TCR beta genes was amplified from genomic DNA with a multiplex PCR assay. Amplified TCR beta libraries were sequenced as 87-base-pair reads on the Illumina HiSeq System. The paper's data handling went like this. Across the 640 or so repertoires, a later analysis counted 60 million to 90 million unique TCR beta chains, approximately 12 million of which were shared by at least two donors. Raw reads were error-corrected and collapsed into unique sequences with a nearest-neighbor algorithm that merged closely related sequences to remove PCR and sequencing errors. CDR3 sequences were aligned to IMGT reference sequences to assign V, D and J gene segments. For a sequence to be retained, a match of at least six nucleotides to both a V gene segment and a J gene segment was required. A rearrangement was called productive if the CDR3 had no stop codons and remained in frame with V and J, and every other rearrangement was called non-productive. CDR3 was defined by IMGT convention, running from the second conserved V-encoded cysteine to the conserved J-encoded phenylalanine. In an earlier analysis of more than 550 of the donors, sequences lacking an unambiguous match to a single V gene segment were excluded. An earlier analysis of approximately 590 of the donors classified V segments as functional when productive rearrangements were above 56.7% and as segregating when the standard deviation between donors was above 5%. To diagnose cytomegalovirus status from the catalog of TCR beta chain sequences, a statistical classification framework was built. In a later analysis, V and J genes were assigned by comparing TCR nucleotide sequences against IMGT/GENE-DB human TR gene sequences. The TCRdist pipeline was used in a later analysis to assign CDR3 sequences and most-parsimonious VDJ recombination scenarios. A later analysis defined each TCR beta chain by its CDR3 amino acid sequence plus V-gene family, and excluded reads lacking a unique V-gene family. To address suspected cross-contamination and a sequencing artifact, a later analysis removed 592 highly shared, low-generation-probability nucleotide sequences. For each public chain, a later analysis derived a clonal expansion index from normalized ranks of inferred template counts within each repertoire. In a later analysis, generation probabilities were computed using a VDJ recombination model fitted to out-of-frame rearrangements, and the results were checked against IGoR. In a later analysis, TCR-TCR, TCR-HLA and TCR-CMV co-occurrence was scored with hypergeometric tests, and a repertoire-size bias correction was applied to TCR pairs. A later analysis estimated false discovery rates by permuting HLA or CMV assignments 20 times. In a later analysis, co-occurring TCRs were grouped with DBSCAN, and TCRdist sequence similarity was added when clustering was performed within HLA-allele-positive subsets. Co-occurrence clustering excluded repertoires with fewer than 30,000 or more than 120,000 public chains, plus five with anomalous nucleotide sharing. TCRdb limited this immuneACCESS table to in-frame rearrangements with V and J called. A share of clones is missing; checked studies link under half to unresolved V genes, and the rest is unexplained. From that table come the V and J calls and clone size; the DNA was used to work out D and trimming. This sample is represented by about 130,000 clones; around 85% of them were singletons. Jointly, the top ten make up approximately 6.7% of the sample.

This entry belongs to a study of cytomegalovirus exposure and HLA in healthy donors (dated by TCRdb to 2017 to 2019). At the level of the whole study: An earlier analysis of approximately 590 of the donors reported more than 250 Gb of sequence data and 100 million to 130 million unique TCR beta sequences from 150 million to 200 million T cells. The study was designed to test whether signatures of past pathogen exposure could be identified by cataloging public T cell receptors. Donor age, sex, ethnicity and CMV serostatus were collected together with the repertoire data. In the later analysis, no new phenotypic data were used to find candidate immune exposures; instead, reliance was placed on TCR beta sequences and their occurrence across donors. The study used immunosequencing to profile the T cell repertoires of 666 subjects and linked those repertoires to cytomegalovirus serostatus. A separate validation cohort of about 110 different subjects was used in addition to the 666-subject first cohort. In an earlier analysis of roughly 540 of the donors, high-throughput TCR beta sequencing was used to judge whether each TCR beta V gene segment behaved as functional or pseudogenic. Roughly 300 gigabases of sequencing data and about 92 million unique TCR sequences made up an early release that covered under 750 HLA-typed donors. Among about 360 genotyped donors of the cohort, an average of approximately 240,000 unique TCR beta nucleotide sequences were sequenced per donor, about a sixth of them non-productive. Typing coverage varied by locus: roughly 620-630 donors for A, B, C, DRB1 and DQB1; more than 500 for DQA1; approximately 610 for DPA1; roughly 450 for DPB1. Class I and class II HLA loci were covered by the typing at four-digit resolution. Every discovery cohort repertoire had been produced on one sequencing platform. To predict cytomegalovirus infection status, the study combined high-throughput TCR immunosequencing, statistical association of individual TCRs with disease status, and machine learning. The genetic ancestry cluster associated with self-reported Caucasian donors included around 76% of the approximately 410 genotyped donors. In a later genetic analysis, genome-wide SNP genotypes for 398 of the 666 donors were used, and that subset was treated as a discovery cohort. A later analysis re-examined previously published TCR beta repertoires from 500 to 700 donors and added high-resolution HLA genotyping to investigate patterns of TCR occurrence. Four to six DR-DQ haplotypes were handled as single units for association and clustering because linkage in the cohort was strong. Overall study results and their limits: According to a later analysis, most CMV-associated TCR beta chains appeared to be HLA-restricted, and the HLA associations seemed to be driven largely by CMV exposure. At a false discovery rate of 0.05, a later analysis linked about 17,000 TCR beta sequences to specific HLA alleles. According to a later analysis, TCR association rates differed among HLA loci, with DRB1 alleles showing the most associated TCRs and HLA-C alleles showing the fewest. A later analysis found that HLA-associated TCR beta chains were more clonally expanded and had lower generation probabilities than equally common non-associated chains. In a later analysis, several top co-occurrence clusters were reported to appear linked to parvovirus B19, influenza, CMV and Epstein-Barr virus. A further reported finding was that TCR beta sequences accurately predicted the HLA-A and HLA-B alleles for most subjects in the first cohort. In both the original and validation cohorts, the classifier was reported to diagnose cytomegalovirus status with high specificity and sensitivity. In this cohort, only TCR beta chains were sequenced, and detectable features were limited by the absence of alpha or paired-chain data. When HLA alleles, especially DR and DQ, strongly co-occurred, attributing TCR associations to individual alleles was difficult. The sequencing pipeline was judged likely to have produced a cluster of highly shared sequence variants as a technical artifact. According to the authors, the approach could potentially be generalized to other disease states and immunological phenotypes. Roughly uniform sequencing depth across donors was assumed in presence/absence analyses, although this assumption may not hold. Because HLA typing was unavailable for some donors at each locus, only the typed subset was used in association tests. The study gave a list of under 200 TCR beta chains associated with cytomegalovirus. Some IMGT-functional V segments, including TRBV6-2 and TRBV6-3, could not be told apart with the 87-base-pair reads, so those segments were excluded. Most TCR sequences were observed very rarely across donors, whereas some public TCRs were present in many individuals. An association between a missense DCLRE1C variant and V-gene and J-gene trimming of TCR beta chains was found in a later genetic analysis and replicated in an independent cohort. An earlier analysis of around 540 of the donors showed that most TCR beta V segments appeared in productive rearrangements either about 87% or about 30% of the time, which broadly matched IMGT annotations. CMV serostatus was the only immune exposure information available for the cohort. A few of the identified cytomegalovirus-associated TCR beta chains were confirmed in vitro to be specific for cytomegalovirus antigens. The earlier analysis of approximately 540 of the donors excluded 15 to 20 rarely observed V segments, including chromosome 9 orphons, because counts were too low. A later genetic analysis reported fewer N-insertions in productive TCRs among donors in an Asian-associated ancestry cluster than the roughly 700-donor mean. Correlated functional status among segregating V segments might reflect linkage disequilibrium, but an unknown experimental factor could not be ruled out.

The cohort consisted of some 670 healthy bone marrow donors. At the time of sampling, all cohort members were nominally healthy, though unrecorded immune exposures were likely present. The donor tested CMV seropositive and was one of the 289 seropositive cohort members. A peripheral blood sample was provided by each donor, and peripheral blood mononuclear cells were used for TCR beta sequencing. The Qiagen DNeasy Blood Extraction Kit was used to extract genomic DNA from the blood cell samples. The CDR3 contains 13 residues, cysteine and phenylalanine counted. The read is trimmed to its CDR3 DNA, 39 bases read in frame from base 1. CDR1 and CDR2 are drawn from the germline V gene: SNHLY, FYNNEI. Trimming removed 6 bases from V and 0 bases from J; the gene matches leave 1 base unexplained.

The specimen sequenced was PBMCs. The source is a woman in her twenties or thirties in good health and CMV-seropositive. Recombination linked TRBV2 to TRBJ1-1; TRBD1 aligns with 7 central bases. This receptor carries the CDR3 CASSDRVNTEAFF. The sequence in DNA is TGTGCCAGCAGCGACAGGGTGAACACTGAAGCTTTCTTT.